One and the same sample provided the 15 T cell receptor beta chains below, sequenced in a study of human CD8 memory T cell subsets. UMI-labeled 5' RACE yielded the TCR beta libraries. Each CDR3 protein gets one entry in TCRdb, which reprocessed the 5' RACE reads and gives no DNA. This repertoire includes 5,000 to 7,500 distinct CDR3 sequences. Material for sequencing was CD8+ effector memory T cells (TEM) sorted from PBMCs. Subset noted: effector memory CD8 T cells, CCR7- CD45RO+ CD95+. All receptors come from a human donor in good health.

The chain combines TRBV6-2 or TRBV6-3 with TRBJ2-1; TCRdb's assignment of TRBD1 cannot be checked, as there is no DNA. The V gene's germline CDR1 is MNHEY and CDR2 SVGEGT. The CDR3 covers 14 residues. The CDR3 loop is CASSYLGDPNEQFF.

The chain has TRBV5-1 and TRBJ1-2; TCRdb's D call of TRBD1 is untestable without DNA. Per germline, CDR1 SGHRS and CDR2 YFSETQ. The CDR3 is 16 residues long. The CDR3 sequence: CASSNLDSEVGYGYTF.

The CDR3 sequence: CASSLVYYNEQFF. This chain links TRBV28 with TRBJ2-1. CDR1 is MDHEN, CDR2 SYDVKM, per germline. This CDR3 spans 13 amino acids. The variable domain in full, completed from reference TRBV28 and TRBJ2-1, reads DVKVTQSSRYLVKRTGEKVFLECVQDMDHENMFWYRQDPGLGLRLIYFSYDVKMKEKGDIPEGYSVSREKKERFSLILESASTNQTSMYLCASSLVYYNEQFFGPGTRLTVL.

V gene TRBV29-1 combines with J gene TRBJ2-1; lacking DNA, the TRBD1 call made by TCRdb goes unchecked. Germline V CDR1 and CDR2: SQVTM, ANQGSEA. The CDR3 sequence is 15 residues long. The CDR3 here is CSVEWGQGYDNEQFF.

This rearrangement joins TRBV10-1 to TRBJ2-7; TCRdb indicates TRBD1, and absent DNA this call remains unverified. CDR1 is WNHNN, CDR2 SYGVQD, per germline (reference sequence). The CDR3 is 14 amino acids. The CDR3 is CASSESGTDYEQYF.

The CDR3 sequence: CSAPETGDYNEQFF. The V call is TRBV20-1, the J call TRBJ2-1; the D call from TCRdb, TRBD1, cannot be confirmed without DNA. Germline V gives CDR1 DFQATT, CDR2 SNEGSKA (reference sequence). This CDR3 region has 14 residues.

CDR3 protein: CASSPGRSTSSYGYTF. J is TRBJ1-2 and V is TRBV7-9; TCRdb outputs TRBD1, but without DNA this stays unchecked. The CDR3 contains 16 residues. Germline V lookup: CDR1 SEHNR, CDR2 FQNEAQ (reference sequence). Variable domain in full (rest from reference TRBV7-9 and TRBJ1-2): DTGVSQNPRHKITKRGQNVTFRCDPISEHNRLYWYRQTLGQGPEFLTYFQNEAQLEKSRLLSDRFSAERPKGSFSTLEIQRTEQGDSAMYLCASSPGRSTSSYGYTFGSGTRLTVV.

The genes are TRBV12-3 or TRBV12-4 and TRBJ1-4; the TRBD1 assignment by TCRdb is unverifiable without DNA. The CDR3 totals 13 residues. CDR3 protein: CASTTGVFEKLFF.

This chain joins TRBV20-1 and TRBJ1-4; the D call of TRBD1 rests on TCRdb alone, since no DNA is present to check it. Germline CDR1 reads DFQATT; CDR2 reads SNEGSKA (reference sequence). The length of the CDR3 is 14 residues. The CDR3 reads CSARDRAGVEKLFF.

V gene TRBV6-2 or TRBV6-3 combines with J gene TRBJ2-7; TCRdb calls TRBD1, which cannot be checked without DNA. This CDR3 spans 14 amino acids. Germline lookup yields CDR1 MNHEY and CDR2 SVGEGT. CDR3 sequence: CASSYSGGSYEQYF.

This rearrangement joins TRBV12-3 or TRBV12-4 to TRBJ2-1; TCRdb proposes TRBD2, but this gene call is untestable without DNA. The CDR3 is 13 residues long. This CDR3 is CASSPDSPRGQFF.

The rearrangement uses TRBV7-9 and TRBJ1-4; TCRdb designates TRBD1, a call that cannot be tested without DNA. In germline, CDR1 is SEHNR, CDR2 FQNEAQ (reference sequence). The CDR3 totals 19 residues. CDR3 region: CASSLAGTGAGATNEKLFF.

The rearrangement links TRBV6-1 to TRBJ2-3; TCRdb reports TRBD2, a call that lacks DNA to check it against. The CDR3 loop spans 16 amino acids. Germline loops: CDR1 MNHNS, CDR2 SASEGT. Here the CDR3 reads CASSEALAGGTDTQYF.

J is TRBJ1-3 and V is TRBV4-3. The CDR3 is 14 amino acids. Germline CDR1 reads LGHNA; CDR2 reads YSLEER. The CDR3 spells CASSQDATGNTIYF.

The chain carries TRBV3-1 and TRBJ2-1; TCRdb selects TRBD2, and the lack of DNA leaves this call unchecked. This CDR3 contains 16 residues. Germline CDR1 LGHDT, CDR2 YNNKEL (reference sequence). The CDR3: CASSQMYRGGHNEQFF.